The clone carrying this TCR beta chain turned up a few times. Its antigen is unidentified. The entry originates in a study of vaccination and CD4 T cells after COVID-19. For the study at large: The stimulating agents, overlapping spike peptides, came from SARS-CoV-2, HCoV-NL63, HCoV-OC43 and HCoV-229E.

Study outcomes and limitations: Reactive clone data from convalescent patients indicated a median of about 90% appearing only post-vaccination. Convalescent patients had 304 of 307 vaccine-specific clones showing spike mono-reactivity. This study had few convalescent patients and no early post-infection samples.

Specified time point: late sampling 161 to 241 days after vaccination in a few convalescent patients. Noted treatment: roughly 10-day PBMC culture with coronavirus spike peptide pools or control peptides (ViraFEST assay). The Oncomine TCR Beta short-read assay was applied to DNA of cultured CD4+ T cells. TCRdb recomputed calls from the PCR reads with MiXCR, one row per CDR3 protein. The sample has 20,000 to 30,000 distinct CDR3 sequences, roughly 40% seen once. The CDR3 spans 13 residues. Trimming removed 6 bases at V and 4 bases at J, with 13 bases between. The sequence derives from a human donor who had recovered from COVID-19. The J gene is TRBJ2-7, the V gene TRBV12-3 or TRBV12-4; tentative D call: TRBD1 (7 bases). The material was CD4+ T cells from blood, cultured in vitro, obtained about 7 months after SARS-CoV-2 vaccination. The CDR3 coding sequence is TGTGCCAGCAGACCGACAGGGACTTACGAGCAGTACTTC. Translation: CASRPTGTYEQYF.